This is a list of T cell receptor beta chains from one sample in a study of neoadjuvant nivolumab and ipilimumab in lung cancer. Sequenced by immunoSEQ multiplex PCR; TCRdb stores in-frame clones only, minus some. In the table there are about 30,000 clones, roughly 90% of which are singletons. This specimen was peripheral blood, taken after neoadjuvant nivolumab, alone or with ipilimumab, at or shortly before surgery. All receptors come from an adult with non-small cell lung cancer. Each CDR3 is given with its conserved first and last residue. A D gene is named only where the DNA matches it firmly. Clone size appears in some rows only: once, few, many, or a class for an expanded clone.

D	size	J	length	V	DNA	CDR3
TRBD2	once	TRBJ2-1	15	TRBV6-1	TGTGCCAGCAGTGTGGGACTAGCGGGAGGTCATGAGCAGTTCTTC	CASSVGLAGGHEQFF
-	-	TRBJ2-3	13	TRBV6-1	TGTGCCAGCACGAGGGGCCTCACAGATACGCAGTATTTT	CASTRGLTDTQYF
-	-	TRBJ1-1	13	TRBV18	TGTGCCAGCTCACGACAGATGAACACTGAAGCTTTCTTT	CASSRQMNTEAFF
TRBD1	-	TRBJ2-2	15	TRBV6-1	TGTGCCAGCAGTGAACAGGGGGCGCGCACCGGGGAGCTGTTTTTT	CASSEQGARTGELFF
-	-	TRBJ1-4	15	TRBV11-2	TGTGCCAGCTCATCCGAGTGGGGAGCTAATGAAAAACTGTTTTTT	CASSSEWGANEKLFF
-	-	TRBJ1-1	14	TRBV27	TGTGCCAGCAGTTTACAGGGATGGGACACTGAAGCTTTCTTT	CASSLQGWDTEAFF
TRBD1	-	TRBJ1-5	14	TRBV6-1	TGTGCCAGCAGGTTCGGGACAGAGGCTCAGCCCCAGCATTTT	CASRFGTEAQPQHF
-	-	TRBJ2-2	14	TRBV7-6	TGTGCCAGCAGCCTGGACAGGAACACCGGGGAGCTGTTTTTT	CASSLDRNTGELFF
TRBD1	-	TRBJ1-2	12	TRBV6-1	TGTGCCAGCACTGATGACAGGGACGGCTACACCTTC	CASTDDRDGYTF
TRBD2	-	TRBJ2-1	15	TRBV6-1	TGTGCCAGCAGTGAACGGTCTAGCGGGGCCAATGAGCAGTTCTTC	CASSERSSGANEQFF
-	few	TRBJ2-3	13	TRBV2	TGTGCCAGCAGGTGGACTAGCACAGATACGCAGTATTTT	CASRWTSTDTQYF
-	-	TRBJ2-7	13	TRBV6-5	TGTGCCTCTAGGGGGACGGATGCCTACGAGCAGTACTTC	CASRGTDAYEQYF
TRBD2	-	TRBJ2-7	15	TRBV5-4	TGTGCCAGCAGCCGAGATAGCGGGAGCTCCTACGAGCAGTACTTC	CASSRDSGSSYEQYF
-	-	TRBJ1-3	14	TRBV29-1	TGCAGCGTCGTAGAGGGGACTCCTGGAAACACCATATATTTT	CSVVEGTPGNTIYF
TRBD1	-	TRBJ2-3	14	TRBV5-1	TGCGCCAGCAGCGACAGGGCGACTACAGATACGCAGTATTTT	CASSDRATTDTQYF
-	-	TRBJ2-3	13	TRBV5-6	TGTGCCAGCAGCCGCCCAGGCGCAGATACGCAGTATTTT	CASSRPGADTQYF
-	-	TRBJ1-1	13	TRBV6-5	TGTGCCAGCAGTTTCGGATGGGGCGATGAAGCTTTCTTT	CASSFGWGDEAFF
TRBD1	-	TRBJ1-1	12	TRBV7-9	TGTGCCAGCAGCTTTCAGGACAGGGAAGCTTTCTTT	CASSFQDREAFF
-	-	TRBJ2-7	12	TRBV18	TGTGCCAGCTCACCTGGGATCTACGAGCAGTACTTC	CASSPGIYEQYF
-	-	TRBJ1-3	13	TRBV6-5	TGTGCCAGCATAAAGTCAGGAGGAAACACCATATATTTT	CASIKSGGNTIYF
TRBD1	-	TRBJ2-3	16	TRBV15	TGTGCCACCAGCAGAGGGACAGGACAAGTATCAGATACGCAGTATTTT	CATSRGTGQVSDTQYF
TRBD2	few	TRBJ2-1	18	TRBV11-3	TGTGCCAGCAGCCCGGGCGGGGGAAGCGGAGGGGCCTACAATGAGCAGTTCTTC	CASSPGGGSGGAYNEQFF
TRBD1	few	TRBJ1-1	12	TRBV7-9	TGTGCCAGCAGCCCTGGACGACAGGGAGCTTTCTTT	CASSPGRQGAFF
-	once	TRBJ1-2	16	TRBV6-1	TGTGCCAGCAGTGAAGTTAACAGGGTAGGACACGAGGGCTACACCTTC	CASSEVNRVGHEGYTF